This entry features one T cell receptor beta chain sequence. Its antigen is not identified. The CDR3 extends over 14 amino acids. In germline, CDR1 is DFQATT, CDR2 SNEGSKA (reference sequence). The ends were cut back, 4 bases at V and 7 bases at J, with 17 bases in the middle. The data stem from a study of blood T cells in healthy people across ages. Notes on the study in general: TCR beta diversity correlated strongly with naive T cell percentage.

It was with a sample-barcoded 5' primer and a J-beta primer mix that a second PCR of about 7 to 12 cycles was run. TCRdb fed the 5' RACE reads into MiXCR, producing one record per CDR3 protein. The sample gives 540,000 or so distinct CDR3 sequences, around half of which show up once; about 22% is in the top ten. This chain connects TRBV20-1 to TRBJ1-5; D perhaps matches TRBD1 (5 bases). This receptor was obtained from a man older than 75 in good health. The sample was blood. The CDR3 bases are TGCAGTGCTAAGGGCGGGGCCGACCGGCAGCCCCAGCATTTT. Protein sequence: CSAKGGADRQPQHF.